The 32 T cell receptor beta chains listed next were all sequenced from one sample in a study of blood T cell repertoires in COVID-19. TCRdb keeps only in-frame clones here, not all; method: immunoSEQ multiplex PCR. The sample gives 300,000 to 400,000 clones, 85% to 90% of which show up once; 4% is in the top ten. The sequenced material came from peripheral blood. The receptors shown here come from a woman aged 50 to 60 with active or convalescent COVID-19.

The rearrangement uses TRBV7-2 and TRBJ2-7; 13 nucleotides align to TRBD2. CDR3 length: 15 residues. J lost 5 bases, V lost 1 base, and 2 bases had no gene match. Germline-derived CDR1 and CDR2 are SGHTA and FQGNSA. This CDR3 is CASSLEGLAGNEQYF. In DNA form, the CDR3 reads TGTGCCAGCAGCTTAGAGGGACTAGCGGGAAACGAGCAGTACTTC. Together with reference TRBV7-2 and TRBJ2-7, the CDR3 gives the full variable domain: GAGVSQSPSNKVTEKGKDVELRCDPISGHTALYWYRQSLGQGLEFLIYFQGNSAPDKSGLPSDRFSAERTGGSVSTLTIQRTQQEDSAVYLCASSLEGLAGNEQYFGPGTRLTVT.

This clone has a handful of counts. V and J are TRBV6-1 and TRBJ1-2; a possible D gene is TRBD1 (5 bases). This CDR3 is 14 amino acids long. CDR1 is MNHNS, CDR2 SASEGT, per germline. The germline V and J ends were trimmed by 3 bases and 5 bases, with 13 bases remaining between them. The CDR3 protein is CASSEAYKGYGYTF. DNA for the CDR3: TGTGCCAGCAGTGAGGCTTACAAGGGGTATGGCTACACCTTC.

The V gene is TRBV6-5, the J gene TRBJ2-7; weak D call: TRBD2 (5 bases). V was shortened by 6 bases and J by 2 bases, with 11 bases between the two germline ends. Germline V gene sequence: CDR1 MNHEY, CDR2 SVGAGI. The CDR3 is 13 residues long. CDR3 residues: CASSRAAPYEQYF. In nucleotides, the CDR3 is TGTGCCAGCAGCAGAGCGGCACCCTACGAGCAGTACTTC.

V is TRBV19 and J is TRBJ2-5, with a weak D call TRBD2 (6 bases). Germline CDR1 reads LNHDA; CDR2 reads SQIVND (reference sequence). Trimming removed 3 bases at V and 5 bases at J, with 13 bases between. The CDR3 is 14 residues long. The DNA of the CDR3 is TGTGCCAGTAGTATGGGTCGGGCGGGGGAGACCCAGTACTTC. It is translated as CASSMGRAGETQYF.

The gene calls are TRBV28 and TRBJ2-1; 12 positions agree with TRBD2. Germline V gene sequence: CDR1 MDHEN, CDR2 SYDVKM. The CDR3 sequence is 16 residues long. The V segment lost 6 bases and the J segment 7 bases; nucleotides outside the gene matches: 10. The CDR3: CASSPTRLAGDNEQFF. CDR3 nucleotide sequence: TGTGCCAGCAGCCCAACCAGACTAGCGGGAGATAATGAGCAGTTCTTC.

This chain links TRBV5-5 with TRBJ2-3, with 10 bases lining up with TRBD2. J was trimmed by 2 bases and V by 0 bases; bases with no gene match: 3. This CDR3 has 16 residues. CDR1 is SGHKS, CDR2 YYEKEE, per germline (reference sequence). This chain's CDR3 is CASSLGLAGVTDTQYF. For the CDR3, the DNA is TGTGCCAGCAGCTTGGGGCTAGCGGGGGTCACAGATACGCAGTATTTT.

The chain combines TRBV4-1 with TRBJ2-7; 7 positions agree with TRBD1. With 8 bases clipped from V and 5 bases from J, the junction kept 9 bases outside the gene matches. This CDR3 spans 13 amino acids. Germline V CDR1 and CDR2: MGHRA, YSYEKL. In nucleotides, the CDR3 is TGCGCCAGCCGCCGGACAGGCCAGCACGAGCAGTACTTC. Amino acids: CASRRTGQHEQYF.

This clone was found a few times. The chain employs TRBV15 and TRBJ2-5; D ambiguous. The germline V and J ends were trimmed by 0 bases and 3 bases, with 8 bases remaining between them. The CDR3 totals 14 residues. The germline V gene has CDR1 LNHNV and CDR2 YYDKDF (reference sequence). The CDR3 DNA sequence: TGTGCCACCAGCAGAGATGGGCCAGAAGAGACCCAGTACTTC. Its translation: CATSRDGPEETQYF. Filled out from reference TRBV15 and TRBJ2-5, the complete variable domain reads DAMVIQNPRYQVTQFGKPVTLSCSQTLNHNVMYWYQQKSSQAPKLLFHYYDKDFNNEADTPDNFQSRRPNTSFCFLDIRSPGLGDTAMYLCATSRDGPEETQYFGPGTRLLVL.

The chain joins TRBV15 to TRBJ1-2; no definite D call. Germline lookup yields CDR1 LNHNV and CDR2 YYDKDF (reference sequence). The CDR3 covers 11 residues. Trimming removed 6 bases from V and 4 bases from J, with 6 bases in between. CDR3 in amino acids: CATSSVYGYTF. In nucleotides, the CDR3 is TGTGCCACCAGTTCCGTCTATGGCTACACCTTC.

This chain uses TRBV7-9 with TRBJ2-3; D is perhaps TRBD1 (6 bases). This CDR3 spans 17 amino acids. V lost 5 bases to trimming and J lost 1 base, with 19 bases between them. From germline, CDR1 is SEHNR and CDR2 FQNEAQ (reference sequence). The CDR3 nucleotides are TGTGCCAGCAGCCCTCAGGGGCCCTCGCTAGGCACAGATACGCAGTATTTT. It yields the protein CASSPQGPSLGTDTQYF.

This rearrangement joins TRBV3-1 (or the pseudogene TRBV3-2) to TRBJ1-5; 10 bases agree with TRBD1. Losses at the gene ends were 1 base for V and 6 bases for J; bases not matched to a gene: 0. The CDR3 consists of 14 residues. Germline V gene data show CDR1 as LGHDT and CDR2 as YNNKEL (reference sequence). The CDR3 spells CASSQGTGGQPQHF. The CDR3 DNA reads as TGTGCCAGCAGCCAAGGGACAGGGGGTCAGCCCCAGCATTTT.

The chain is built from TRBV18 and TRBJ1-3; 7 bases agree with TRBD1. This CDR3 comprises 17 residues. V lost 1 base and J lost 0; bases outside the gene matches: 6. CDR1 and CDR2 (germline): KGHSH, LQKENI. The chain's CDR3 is CASSPQFDRASGNTIYF. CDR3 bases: TGTGCCAGCTCACCACAGTTCGACAGGGCCTCTGGAAACACCATATATTTT.

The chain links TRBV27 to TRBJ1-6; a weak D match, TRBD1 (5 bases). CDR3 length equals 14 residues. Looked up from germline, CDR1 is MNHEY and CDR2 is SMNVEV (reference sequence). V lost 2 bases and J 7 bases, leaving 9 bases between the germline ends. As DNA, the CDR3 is TGTGCCAGCAGTTTAAGGGGATGGAATTCACCCCTCCACTTT. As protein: CASSLRGWNSPLHF.

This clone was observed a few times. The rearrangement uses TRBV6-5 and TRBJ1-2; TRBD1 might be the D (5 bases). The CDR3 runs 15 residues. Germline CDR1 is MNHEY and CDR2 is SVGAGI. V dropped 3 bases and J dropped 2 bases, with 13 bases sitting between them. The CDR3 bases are TGTGCCAGCAGTTATTCATCCAGGGTGAACTATGGCTACACCTTC. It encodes CASSYSSRVNYGYTF.

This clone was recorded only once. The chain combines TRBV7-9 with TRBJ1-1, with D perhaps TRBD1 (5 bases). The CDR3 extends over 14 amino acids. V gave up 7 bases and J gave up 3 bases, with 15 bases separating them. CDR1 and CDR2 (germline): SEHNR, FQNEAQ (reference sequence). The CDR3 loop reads CASTPYSRDTEAFF. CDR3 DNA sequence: TGTGCCAGCACCCCTTATTCCAGGGACACTGAAGCTTTCTTT.

The CDR3 loop reads CASSLGLGGAETQYF. As DNA, the CDR3 is TGTGCCAGCAGCTTAGGTCTCGGCGGGGCAGAGACCCAGTACTTC. The chain is built from TRBV7-2 and TRBJ2-5, with a tentative D call TRBD2 (6 bases). Between the trimmed V and J ends, which lost 1 base and 4 bases, there was a span of 13 bases. The CDR3 runs 15 residues. CDR1 is SGHTA, CDR2 FQGNSA, per germline. Full variable domain (outside the CDR3, taken from reference TRBV7-2 and TRBJ2-5): GAGVSQSPSNKVTEKGKDVELRCDPISGHTALYWYRQSLGQGLEFLIYFQGNSAPDKSGLPSDRFSAERTGGSVSTLTIQRTQQEDSAVYLCASSLGLGGAETQYFGPGTRLLVL.

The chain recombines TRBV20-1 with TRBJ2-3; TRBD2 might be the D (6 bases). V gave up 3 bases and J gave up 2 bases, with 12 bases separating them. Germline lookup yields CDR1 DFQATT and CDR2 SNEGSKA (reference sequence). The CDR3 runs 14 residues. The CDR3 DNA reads TGCAGTGCTAGTAGCGGTCGTTTCACAGATACGCAGTATTTT. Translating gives CSASSGRFTDTQYF.

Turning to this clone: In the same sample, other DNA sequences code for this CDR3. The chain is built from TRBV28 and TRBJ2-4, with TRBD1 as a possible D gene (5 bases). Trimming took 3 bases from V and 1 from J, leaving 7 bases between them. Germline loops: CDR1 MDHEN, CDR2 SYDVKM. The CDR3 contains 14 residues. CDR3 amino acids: CASSFQGAKNIQYF. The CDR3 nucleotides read TGTGCCAGCAGTTTCCAGGGCGCCAAAAACATTCAGTACTTC. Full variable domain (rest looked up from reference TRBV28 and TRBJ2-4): DVKVTQSSRYLVKRTGEKVFLECVQDMDHENMFWYRQDPGLGLRLIYFSYDVKMKEKGDIPEGYSVSREKKERFSLILESASTNQTSMYLCASSFQGAKNIQYFGAGTRLSVL.

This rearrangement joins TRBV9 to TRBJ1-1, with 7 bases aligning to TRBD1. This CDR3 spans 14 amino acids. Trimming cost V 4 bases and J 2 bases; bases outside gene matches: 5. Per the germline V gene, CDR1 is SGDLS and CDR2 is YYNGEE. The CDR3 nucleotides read TGTGCCAGCAGCCCGGGACAGACTAACACTGAAGCTTTCTTT. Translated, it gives CASSPGQTNTEAFF.

The CDR3 DNA sequence: TGTGCCGGGGGATTGGGACAGAGCACAGATACGCAGTATTTT. It translates to CAGGLGQSTDTQYF. V gene TRBV7-9 combines with J gene TRBJ2-3, with 7 bases matching TRBD1. In germline, CDR1 is SEHNR, CDR2 FQNEAQ (reference sequence). The CDR3 consists of 14 residues. V dropped 11 bases and J dropped 0; count of bases not matched to a gene: 8.

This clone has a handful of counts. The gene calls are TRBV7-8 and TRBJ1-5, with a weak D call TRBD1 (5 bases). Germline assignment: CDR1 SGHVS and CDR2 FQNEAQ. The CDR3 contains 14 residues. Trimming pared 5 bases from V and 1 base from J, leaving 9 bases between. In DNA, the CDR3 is TGTGCCAGCAGCAAACAGGAGAGCAATCAGCCCCAGCATTTT. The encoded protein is CASSKQESNQPQHF.

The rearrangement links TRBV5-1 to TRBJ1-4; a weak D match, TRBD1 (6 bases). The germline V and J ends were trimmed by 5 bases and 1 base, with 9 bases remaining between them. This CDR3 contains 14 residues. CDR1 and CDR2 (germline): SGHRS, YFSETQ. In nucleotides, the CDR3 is TGCGCCAGCAGAATACAGGGAACTAATGAAAAACTGTTTTTT. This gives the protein CASRIQGTNEKLFF.

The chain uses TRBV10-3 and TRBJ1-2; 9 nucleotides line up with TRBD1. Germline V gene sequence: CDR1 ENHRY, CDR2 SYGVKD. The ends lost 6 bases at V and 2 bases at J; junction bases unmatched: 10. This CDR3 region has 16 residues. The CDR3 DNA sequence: TGTGCCATCAGGGGGACAGGGAAGACGGTAAACTATGGCTACACCTTC. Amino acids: CAIRGTGKTVNYGYTF.

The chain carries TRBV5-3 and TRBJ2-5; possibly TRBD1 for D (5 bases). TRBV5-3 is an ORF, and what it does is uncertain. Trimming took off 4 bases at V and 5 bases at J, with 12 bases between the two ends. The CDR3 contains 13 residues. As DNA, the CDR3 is TGTGCCAGAAGCCTCCAGGGTGGGGAGACCCAGTACTTC. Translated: CARSLQGGETQYF.

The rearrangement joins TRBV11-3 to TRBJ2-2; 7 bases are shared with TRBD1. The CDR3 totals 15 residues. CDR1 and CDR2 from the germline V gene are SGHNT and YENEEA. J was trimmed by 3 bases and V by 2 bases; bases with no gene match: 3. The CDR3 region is CASSLTGEYTGELFF. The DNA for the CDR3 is TGTGCCAGCAGCTTAACAGGGGAGTACACCGGGGAGCTGTTTTTT.

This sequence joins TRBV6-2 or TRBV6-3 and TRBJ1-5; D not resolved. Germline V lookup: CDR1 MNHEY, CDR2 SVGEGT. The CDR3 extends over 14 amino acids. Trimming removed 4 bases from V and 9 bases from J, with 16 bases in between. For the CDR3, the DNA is TGTGCCAGCAGTTCAGGCGAAGTACTTCGGCCCCAGCATTTT. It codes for CASSSGEVLRPQHF.

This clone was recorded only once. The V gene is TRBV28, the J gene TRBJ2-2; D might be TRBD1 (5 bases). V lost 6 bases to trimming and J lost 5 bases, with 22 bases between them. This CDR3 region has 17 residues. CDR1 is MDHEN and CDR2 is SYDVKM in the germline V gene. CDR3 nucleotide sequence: TGTGCCAGCAGCCTGCCTCAAAGACAGTCCGAGACCGGGGAGCTGTTTTTT. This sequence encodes CASSLPQRQSETGELFF.

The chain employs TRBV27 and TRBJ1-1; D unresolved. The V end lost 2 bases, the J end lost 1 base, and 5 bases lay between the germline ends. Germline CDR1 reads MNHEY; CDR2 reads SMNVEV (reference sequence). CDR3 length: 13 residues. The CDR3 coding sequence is TGTGCCAGCAGTTTAGAACAGAACACTGAAGCTTTCTTT. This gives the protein CASSLEQNTEAFF.

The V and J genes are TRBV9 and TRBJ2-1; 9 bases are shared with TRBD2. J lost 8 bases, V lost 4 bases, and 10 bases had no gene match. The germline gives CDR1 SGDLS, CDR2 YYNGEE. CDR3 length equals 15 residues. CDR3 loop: CASSSLAGDVDEQFF. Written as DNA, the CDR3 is TGTGCCAGCAGCTCATTAGCGGGGGACGTCGATGAGCAGTTCTTC.

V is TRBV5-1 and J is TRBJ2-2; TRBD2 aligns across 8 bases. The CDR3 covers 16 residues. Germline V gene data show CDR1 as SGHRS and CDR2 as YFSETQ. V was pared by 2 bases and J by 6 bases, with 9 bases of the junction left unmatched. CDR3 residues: CASSFRLAGGAGELFF. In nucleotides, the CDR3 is TGCGCCAGCAGCTTCCGGCTAGCGGGCGGCGCCGGGGAGCTGTTTTTT.

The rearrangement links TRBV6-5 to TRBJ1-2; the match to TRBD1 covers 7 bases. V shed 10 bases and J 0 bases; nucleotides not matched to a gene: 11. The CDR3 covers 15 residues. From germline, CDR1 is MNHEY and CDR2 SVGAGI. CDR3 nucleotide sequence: TGTGCCACCCTTTTCTGGGGGACAGCTAACTATGGCTACACCTTC. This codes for CATLFWGTANYGYTF.

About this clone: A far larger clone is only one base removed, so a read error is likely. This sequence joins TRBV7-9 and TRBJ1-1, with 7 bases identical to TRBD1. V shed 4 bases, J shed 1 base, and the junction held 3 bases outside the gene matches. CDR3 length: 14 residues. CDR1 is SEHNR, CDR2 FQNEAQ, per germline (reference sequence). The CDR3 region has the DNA TGTGCCAGCAGCTACTGGACAGGGAACACTGAAGCTTTCTTT. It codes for CASSYWTGNTEAFF. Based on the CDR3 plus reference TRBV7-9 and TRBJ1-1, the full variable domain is DTGVSQNPRHKITKRGQNVTFRCDPISEHNRLYWYRQTLGQGPEFLTYFQNEAQLEKSRLLSDRFSAERPKGSFSTLEIQRTEQGDSAMYLCASSYWTGNTEAFFGQGTRLTVV.